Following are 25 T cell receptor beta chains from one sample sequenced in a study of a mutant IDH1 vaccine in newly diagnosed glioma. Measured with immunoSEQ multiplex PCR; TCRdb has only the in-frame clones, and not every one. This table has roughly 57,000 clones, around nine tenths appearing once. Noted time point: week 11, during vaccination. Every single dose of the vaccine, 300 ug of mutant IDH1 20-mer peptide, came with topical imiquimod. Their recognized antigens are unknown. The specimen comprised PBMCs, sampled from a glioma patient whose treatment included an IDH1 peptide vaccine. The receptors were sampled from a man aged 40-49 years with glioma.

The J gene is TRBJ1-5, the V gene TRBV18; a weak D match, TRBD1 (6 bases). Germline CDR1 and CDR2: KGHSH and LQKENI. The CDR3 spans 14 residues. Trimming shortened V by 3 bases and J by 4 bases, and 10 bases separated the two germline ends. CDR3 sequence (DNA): TGTGCCAGCTCACCCTCAGGGGAGAATCAGCCCCAGCATTTT. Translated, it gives CASSPSGENQPQHF.

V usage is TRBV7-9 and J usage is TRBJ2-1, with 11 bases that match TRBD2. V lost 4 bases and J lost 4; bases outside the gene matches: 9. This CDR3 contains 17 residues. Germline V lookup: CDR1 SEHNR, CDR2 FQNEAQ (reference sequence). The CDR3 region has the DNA TGTGCCAGCAGCTCCCTGCTAGCGGGAGGAAAGTACAATGAGCAGTTCTTC. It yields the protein CASSSLLAGGKYNEQFF.

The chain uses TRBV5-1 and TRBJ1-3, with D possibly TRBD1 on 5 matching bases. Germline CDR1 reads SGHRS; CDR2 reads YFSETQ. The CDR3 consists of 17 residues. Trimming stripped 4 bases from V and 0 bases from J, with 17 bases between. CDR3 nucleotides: TGCGCCAGCAGCCGTCCGTGGGACGGAAACTCTGGAAACACCATATATTTT. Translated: CASSRPWDGNSGNTIYF.

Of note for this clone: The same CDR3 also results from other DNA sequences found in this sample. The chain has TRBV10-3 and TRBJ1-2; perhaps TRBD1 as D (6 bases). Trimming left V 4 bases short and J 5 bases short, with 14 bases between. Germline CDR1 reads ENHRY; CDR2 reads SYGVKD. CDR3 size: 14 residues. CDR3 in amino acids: CAISGDRGGYGYTF. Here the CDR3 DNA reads TGTGCCATCAGTGGGGACCGAGGGGGTTATGGCTACACCTTC.

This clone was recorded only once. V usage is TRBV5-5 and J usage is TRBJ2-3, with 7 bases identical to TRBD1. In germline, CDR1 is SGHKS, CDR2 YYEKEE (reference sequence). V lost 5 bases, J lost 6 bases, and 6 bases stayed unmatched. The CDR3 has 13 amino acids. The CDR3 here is CASRKYRGDTQYF. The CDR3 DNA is TGTGCCAGCAGGAAGTACAGGGGTGATACGCAGTATTTT.

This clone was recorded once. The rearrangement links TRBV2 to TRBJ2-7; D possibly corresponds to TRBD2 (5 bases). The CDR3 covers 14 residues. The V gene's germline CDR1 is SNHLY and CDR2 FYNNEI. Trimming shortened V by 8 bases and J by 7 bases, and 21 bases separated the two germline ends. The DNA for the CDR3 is TGTGCCAGCCGACCCGGGGTTCAGACGCGAGAGCAGTACGTC. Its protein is CASRPGVQTREQYV.

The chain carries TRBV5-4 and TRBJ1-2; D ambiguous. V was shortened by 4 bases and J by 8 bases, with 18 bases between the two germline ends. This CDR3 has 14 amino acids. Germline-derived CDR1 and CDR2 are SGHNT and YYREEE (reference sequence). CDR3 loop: CASSLSTQLKGYTF. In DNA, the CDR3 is TGTGCCAGCAGCCTTTCGACGCAGCTTAAAGGCTACACCTTC.

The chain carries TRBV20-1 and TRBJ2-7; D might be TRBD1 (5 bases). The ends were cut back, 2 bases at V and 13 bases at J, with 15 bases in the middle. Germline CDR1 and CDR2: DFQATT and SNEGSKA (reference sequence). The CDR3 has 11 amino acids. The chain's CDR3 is CSARLQGTSYF. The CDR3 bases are TGCAGTGCTAGACTTCAGGGAACCTCTTACTTC.

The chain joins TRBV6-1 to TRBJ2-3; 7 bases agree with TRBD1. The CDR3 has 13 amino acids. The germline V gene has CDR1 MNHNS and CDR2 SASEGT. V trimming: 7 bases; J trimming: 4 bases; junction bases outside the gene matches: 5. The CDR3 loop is CASTRGRADTQYF. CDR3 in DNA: TGTGCCAGCACAAGGGGGCGCGCAGATACGCAGTATTTT.

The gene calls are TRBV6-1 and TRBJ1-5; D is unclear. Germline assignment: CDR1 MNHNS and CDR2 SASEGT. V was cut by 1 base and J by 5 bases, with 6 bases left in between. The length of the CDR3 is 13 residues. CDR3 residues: CASSEGPYQPQHF. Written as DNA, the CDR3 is TGTGCCAGCAGTGAAGGCCCGTATCAGCCCCAGCATTTT.

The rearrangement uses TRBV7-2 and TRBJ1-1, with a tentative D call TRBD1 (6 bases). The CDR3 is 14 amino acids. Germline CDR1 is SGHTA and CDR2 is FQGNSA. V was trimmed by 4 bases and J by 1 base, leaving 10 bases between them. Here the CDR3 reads CASSYRTANTEAFF. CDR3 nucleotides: TGTGCCAGCAGCTACCGGACAGCGAACACTGAAGCTTTCTTT. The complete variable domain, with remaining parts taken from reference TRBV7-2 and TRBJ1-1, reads GAGVSQSPSNKVTEKGKDVELRCDPISGHTALYWYRQSLGQGLEFLIYFQGNSAPDKSGLPSDRFSAERTGGSVSTLTIQRTQQEDSAVYLCASSYRTANTEAFFGQGTRLTVV.

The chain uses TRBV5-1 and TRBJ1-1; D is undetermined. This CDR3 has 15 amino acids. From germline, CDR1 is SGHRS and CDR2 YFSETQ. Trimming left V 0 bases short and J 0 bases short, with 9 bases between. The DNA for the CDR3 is TGCGCCAGCAGCTTGGACGGGGTCATGAACACTGAAGCTTTCTTT. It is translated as CASSLDGVMNTEAFF. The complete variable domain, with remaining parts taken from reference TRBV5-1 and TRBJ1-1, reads KAGVTQTPRYLIKTRGQQVTLSCSPISGHRSVSWYQQTPGQGLQFLFEYFSETQRNKGNFPGRFSGRQFSNSRSEMNVSTLELGDSALYLCASSLDGVMNTEAFFGQGTRLTVV.

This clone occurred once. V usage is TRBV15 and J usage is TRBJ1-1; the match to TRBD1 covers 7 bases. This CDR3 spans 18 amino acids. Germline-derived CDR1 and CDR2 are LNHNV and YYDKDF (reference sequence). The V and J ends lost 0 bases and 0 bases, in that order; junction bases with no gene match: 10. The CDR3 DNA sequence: TGTGCCACCAGCAGAGATCGGAACAAGGGGGCCATGAACACTGAAGCTTTCTTT. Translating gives CATSRDRNKGAMNTEAFF.

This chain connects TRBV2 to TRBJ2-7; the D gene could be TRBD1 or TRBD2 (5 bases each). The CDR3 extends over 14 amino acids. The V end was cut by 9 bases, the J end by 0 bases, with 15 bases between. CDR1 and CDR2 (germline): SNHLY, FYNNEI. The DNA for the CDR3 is TGTGCCAGTAGCGCCGGGACGGGCTCCTACGAGCAGTACGTC. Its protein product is CASSAGTGSYEQYV.

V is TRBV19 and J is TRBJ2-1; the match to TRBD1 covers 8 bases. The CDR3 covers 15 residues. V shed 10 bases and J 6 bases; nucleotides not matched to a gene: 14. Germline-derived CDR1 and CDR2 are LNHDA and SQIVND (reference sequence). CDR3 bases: TGTGCCACCGTACCCGGACAGGGAATCAGCAATGAGCAGTTCTTC. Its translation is CATVPGQGISNEQFF.

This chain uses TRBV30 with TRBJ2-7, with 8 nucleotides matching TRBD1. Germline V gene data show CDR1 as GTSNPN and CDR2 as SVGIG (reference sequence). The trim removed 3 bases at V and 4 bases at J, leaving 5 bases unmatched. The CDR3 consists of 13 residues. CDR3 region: CAWSHDRGYEQYV. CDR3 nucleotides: TGTGCCTGGAGCCACGACAGGGGTTACGAGCAGTACGTC.

The CDR3 bases are TGTGCCAGCAGCCCAGGGACAGAGATCAACTATGGCTACACCTTC. This sequence encodes CASSPGTEINYGYTF. This chain joins TRBV7-2 and TRBJ1-2, with 7 bases aligning to TRBD1. CDR1 and CDR2 from the germline V gene are SGHTA and FQGNSA. There are 15 residues in the CDR3. V lost 5 bases to trimming and J lost 2 bases; unmatched junction nucleotides: 8.

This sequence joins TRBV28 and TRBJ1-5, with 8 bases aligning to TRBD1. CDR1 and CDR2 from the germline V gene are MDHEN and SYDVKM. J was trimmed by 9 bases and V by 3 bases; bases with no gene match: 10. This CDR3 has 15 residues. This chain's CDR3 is CASSLDGTGGRPQHF. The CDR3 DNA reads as TGTGCCAGCAGTTTGGACGGGACAGGCGGGCGGCCCCAGCATTTT.

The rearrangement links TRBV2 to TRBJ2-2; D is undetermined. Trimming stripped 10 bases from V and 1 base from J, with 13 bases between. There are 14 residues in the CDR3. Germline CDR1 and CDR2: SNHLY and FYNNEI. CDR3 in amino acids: CATKPRLNTGELFF. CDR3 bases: TGTGCCACCAAGCCCAGACTGAACACCGGGGAGCTGTTTTTT.

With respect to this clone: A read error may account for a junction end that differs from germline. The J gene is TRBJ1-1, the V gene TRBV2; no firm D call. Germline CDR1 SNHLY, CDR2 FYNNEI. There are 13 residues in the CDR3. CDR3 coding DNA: TGTGCCAGCAGTTCCCCCGCGAGGGAGGCGGAGGTCTTT. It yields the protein CASSSPAREAEVF.

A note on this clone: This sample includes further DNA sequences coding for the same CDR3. The CDR3 sequence is CASSDGLAGGNEQFF. CDR3 bases: TGTGCCAGCAGTGACGGACTAGCGGGGGGGAATGAGCAGTTCTTC. This chain connects TRBV6-4 to TRBJ2-1, with 15 bases that match TRBD2. The CDR3 sequence is 15 residues long. The junction had 0 bases not matched to a gene; V was cut back by 2 bases and J by 7 bases. Germline-derived CDR1 and CDR2 are MRHNA and SNTAGT.

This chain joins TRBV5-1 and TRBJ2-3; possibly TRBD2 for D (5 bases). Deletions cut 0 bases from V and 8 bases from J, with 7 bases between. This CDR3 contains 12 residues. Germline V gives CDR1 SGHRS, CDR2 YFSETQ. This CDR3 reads CASSLEAGTQYF. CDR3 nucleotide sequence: TGCGCCAGCAGCTTGGAGGCGGGTACGCAGTATTTT.

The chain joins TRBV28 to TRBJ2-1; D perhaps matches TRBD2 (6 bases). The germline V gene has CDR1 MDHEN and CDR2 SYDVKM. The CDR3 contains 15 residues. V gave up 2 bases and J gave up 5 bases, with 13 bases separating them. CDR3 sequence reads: CASSLREEEDNEQFF. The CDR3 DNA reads TGTGCCAGCAGTTTAAGGGAGGAGGAAGACAATGAGCAGTTCTTC.

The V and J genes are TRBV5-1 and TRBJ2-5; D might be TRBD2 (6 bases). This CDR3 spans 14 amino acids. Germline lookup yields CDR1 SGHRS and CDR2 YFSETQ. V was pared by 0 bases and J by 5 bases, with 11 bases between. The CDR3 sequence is CASSLEAGRETQYF. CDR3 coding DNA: TGCGCCAGCAGCTTGGAGGCAGGGAGGGAGACCCAGTACTTC. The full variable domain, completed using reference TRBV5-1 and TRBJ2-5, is KAGVTQTPRYLIKTRGQQVTLSCSPISGHRSVSWYQQTPGQGLQFLFEYFSETQRNKGNFPGRFSGRQFSNSRSEMNVSTLELGDSALYLCASSLEAGRETQYFGPGTRLLVL.

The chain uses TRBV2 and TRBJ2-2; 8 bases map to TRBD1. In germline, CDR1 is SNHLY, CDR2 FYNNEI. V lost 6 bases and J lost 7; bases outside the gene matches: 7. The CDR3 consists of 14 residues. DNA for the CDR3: TGTGCCAGCAGGACTACAGGGGGAATCGGGGAGCTGTTTTTT. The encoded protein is CASRTTGGIGELFF.